This TCR beta chain was sequenced in a study of T cells in Graves' hyperthyroidism and ophthalmopathy. This clonotype was observed many times. The source material, RNA transcripts, was used to amplify TCR beta CDR3 regions. The HTBI primer set drove a first-round RT-PCR of the TCR CDR3. TCRdb analysed the multiplex PCR reads with MiXCR anew, one entry per CDR3 protein. The top ten hold about two fifths of the sample, which has some 300,000 distinct CDR3 sequences, approximately 19% seen once. The CDR3 totals 16 residues. The trim removed 5 bases at V and 2 bases at J, leaving 9 bases unmatched. Germline CDR1 and CDR2: MNHEY and SMNVEV (reference sequence). Patients with ophthalmopathy all had a Clinical Activity Score of at least 3, a NOSPECS grade of at least 4 and duration under 3 months. Exclusion of patients followed from uncontrolled infection, other autoimmune disease, pregnancy or lactation. Each diagnosis drew on symptoms, thyroxine, TRAb, thyroid ultrasound and orbital computed tomography findings.

Specimen: blood. The chain recombines TRBV27 with TRBJ2-1; TRBD1 matches 7 bases. The origin of this receptor is a man aged 45 to 65 with Graves' ophthalmopathy. The CDR3 here is CASSPTGQLTYNEQFF. Here the CDR3 DNA reads TGTGCCAGCAGTCCAACGGGACAGCTAACCTACAATGAGCAGTTCTTC.